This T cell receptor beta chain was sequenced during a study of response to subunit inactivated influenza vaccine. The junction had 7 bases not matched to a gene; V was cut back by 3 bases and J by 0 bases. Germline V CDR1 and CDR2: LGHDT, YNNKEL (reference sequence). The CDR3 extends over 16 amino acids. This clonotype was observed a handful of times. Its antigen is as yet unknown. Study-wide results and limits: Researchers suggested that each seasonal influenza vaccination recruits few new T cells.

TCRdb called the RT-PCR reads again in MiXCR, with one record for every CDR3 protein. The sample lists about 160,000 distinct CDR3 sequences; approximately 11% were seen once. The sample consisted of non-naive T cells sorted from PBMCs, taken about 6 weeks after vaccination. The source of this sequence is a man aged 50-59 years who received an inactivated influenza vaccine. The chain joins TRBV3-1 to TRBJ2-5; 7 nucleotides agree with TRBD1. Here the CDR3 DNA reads TGTGCCAGCAGCCACGATGGGACAGAGAACCAAGAGACCCAGTACTTC. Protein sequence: CASSHDGTENQETQYF.